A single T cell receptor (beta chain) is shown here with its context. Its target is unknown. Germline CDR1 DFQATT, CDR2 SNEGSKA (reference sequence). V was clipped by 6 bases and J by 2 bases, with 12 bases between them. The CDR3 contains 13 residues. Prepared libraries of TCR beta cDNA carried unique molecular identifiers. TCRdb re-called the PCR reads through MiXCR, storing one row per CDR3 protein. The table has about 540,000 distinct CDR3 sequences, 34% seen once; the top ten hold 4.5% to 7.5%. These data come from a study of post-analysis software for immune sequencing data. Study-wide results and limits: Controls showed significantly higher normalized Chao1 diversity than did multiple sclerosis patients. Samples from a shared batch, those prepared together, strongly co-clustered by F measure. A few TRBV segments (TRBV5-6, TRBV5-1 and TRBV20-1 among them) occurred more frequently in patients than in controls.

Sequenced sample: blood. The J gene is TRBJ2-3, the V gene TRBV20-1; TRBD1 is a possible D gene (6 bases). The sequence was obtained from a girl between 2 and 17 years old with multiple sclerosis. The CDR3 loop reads CSANRQDTDTQYF. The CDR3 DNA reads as TGCAGTGCAAACCGACAGGACACAGATACGCAGTATTTT.